This T cell receptor beta chain derives from a study of T cell responses to AZD1222 COVID-19 vaccine (TCRdb year 2021). About the study as a whole: AZD1222 recipients whose second dose came at about 4 weeks and those whose second dose came at about 12 weeks were combined into one group, since spike-specific TCR depth and breadth did not differ between the two schedules. A total of 233 trial participants underwent TCR sequencing, of whom about 210 received two doses of AZD1222 and about 26 received two doses of the MenACWY control vaccine. Trial participants were enrolled by age into subgroups of 18-55, 56-69 and 70-plus years, and 148, 28 and 57 TCR-sequenced participants, respectively, were included in these subgroups.

The CDR3 regions of human TCRbeta chains were analyzed by immunosequencing. On the authors' methods: Repertoire TCRs were matched against a reference library of SARS-CoV-2-specific TCRs generated with the MIRA antigen-specificity platform. Breadth meant the fraction of unique TCRs that were SARS-CoV-2-associated, whereas depth meant the fraction of total T cells that were SARS-CoV-2-associated. Using the MIRA data, each spike-specific TCR was mapped to the spike region that the TCR reacts to and placed in a CD4 or CD8 class. Log10-transformed breadth and depth values were compared by one-way ANOVA with Sidak's multiple comparisons tests. Held by TCRdb, this immuneACCESS table contains in-frame sequences only and omits some clones. Under half of the omission traces to an unresolved V gene where checked; the cause of the rest is unknown. V and J calls plus clone size are reproduced from that table; the DNA served to infer D and trimming. The sample profile shows some 120,000 clones; about nine tenths of them were found once. The ten biggest clones cover approximately 8.1% of the sample.

This clone has just one count. The antigen this receptor binds is unknown. Base qualities are not at hand, and no much larger clone is one base apart. Summary of the overall study and its limitations: A significant rise in spike-specific TCR breadth and depth was observed after two AZD1222 doses relative to day 0 and relative to MenACWY recipients. Epitopes outside the regions mutated in the B.1.351 and B.1.1.7 variants were reportedly recognized by nearly half of the unique spike-specific TCRs. The 56-69-year group was small, and its depth increase did not reach significance, likely because of low power. Conclusions about previously exposed vaccinees are limited because only six or seven AZD1222 recipients were SARS-CoV-2 seropositive at baseline. Because no day 14 peak-response samples were available, the repertoires could be characterized only after the peak T cell response. Participants were mostly white British and included more females than males, and it was suggested by the authors that clonal diversity may have been underestimated. The whole spike protein was spanned by vaccine-associated CD4 TCRs, and dominant responses were seen in regions 160-218 and 743-854.

Per the germline V gene, MDHEN is the CDR1 and SYDVKM is the CDR2. The germline ends are 5 bases apart after V is trimmed by 5 bases and J by 4 bases. Including the terminal cysteine and phenylalanine, the CDR3 comprises 11 residues. Only CDR3 DNA is held: 33 bases, read in frame from base 1. In the paper's terms, the time point label means: baseline before first vaccination. Vaccinee samples were obtained from the UK trials COV001 and COV002, which included a single-blind randomized controlled phase 2/3 trial of AZD1222 (ChAdOx1 nCoV-19) in healthy adults. For TCRbeta chain sequencing, PBMC samples from trial participants were taken at day 0 and at day 28 after the second dose.

The V and J segments used are TRBV28 and TRBJ1-2, with the D gene uncertain. The source was peripheral blood, collected on day 0 of AZD1222 vaccination. This clonotype originated in an adult in good health. The CDR3 protein: CASSLFYGYTF. The DNA sequence is as follows: TGTGCCAGCAGTCTCTTCTATGGCTACACCTTC.